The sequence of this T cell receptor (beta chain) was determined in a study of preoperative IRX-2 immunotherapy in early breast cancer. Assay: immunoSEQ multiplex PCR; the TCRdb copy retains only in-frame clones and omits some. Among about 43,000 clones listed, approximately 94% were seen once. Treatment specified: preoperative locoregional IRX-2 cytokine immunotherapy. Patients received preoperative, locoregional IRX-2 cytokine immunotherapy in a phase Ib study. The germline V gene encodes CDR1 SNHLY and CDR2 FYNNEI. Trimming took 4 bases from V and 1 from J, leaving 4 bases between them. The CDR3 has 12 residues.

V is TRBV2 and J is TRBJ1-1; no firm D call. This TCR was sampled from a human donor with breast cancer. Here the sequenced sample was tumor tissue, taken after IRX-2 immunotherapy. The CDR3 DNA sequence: TGTGCCAGCAGTGTACAGAACACTGAAGCTTTCTTT. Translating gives CASSVQNTEAFF.